This TCR beta chain was retrieved from a study of shared clonotypes between healthy human individuals. Per the germline V gene, CDR1 is LNHNV and CDR2 is YYDKDF (reference sequence). This CDR3 contains 15 residues. The V and J ends lost 0 bases and 8 bases respectively, with 14 bases between them. The data were produced by immunoSEQ multiplex PCR, yet TCRdb's version contains in-frame clones alone and is incomplete. In the table there are under 600,000 clones, less than 98% of which are singletons. Division of CD4+ cells produced a CD45RA+ naive subset and a CD45RA-negative memory subset. Concerning this clone itself: The antigen remains unidentified.

Study-level results: Collection of samples was limited to blood; tissue repertoires likely differ. Naive CD4 clonotype sharing across several donors was around 5.5%. Generation of non-shared clonotypes was less probable than generation of clonotypes shared by all four donors.

This TCR derives from a woman in her thirties in good health. J is TRBJ2-1 and V is TRBV15; D not certain. The sequenced material came from naive CD4+ T cells sorted from blood. Sample subset: CD45RA+ positively selected. The CDR3 region is CATSRDLAAGDEQFF. CDR3 bases: TGTGCCACCAGCAGAGATCTGGCGGCTGGGGATGAGCAGTTCTTC. Based on the CDR3 plus reference TRBV15 and TRBJ2-1, the full variable domain is DAMVIQNPRYQVTQFGKPVTLSCSQTLNHNVMYWYQQKSSQAPKLLFHYYDKDFNNEADTPDNFQSRRPNTSFCFLDIRSPGLGDTAMYLCATSRDLAAGDEQFFGPGTRLTVL.